The 5 T cell receptor beta chains below all came from one sample that was sequenced in a study of blood T cell repertoires in COVID-19. Libraries were prepared by immunoSEQ multiplex PCR; TCRdb keeps only in-frame clonotypes and omits some of them. The data hold 200,000 to 250,000 clones, with 84% observed a single time. Sequenced sample: peripheral blood. The origin of the receptors is a woman in her sixties or seventies with acute or convalescent COVID-19.

The chain couples TRBV28 to TRBJ1-1, with D possibly TRBD1 on 6 matching bases. Trimming pared 6 bases from V and 7 bases from J, leaving 15 bases between. This CDR3 is 13 amino acids long. The V gene's germline CDR1 is MDHEN and CDR2 SYDVKM. CDR3 sequence: CASSQTGKYEAFF. The DNA for the CDR3 is TGTGCCAGCAGCCAGACAGGAAAGTATGAAGCTTTCTTT.

This CDR3 reads CASSSGQGGHYGYTF. In nucleotides, the CDR3 is TGCGCCAGCAGCTCTGGACAGGGGGGCCACTATGGCTACACCTTC. The chain employs TRBV5-1 and TRBJ1-2; TRBD1 agrees at 10 bases. The trim removed 3 bases at V and 3 bases at J, leaving 5 bases unmatched. Germline values: CDR1 SGHRS, CDR2 YFSETQ. The CDR3 covers 15 residues.

The rearrangement joins TRBV4-2 to TRBJ1-6, with TRBD1 as a possible D gene (5 bases). This CDR3 has 17 residues. V lost 0 bases to trimming and J lost 2 bases, with 11 bases between them. CDR1 is LGHNA and CDR2 is YNFKEQ in the germline V gene. The CDR3 DNA is TGTGCCAGCAGCCAAGAGTCCGGGGGGGCCTATAATTCACCCCTCCACTTT. Translated: CASSQESGGAYNSPLHF.

CDR3 residues: CASSLLPNRTSGGALVDTQYF. The CDR3 DNA reads TGTGCCAGCAGTTTATTACCGAACCGGACTAGCGGGGGGGCCCTAGTAGATACGCAGTATTTT. This rearrangement joins TRBV28 to TRBJ2-3; 15 positions match TRBD2. Trimming took 1 base from V and 5 from J; bases not matched to a gene: 16. Germline assignment: CDR1 MDHEN and CDR2 SYDVKM. The CDR3 runs 21 residues.

In its sample, this clone was seen once. This chain connects TRBV3-1 (or the pseudogene TRBV3-2) to TRBJ2-2; 9 nucleotides agree with TRBD1. The V segment lost 4 bases and the J segment 8 bases; nucleotides outside the gene matches: 5. Germline loops: CDR1 LGHDT, CDR2 YNNKEL (reference sequence). This CDR3 contains 14 residues. In DNA, the CDR3 is TGTGCCAGCAGCCGACAGGGGGGAATTGGGGAGCTGTTTTTT. Protein product: CASSRQGGIGELFF.